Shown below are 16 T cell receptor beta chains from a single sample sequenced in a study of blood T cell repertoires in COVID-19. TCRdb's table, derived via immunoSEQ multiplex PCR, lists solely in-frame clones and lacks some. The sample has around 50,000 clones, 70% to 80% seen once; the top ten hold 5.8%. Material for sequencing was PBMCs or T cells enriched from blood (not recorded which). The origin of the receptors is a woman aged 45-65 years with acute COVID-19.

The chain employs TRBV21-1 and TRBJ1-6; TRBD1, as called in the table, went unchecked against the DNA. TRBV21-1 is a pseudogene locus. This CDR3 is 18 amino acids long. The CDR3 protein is CASSPPMTGSSYNSPLHF. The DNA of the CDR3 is TGTGCCAGCAGCCCCCCGATGACAGGGAGCTCCTATAATTCACCCCTCCACTTT.

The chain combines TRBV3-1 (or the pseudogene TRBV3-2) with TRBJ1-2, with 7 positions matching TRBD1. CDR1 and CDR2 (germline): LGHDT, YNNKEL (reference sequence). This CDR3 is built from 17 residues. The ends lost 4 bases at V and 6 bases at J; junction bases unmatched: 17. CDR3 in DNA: TGTGCCAGCAGCCCCGGATCGACAGGGCCCGCAGCCCATGGCTACACCTTC. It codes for CASSPGSTGPAAHGYTF.

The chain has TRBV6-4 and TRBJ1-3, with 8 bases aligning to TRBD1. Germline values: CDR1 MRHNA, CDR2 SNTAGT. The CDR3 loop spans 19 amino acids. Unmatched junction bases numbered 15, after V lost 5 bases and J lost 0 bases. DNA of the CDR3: TGTGCCAGCAGTTTTCTTCCACCGGGACAGGAAAGCTCTGGAAACACCATATATTTT. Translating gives CASSFLPPGQESSGNTIYF.

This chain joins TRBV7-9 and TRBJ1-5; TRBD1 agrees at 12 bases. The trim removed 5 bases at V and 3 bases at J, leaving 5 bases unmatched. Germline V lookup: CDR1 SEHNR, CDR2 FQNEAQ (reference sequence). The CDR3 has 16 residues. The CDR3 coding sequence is TGTGCCAGCAGCCTCGGGACAGGGGGCCCCAATCAGCCCCAGCATTTT. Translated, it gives CASSLGTGGPNQPQHF.

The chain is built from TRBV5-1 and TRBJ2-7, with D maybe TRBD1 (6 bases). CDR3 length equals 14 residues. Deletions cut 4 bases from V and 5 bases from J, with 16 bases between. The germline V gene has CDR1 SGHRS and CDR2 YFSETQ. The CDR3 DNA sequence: TGCGCCAGCAGCGCACGGGACATTTCCGACGAGCAGTACTTC. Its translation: CASSARDISDEQYF.

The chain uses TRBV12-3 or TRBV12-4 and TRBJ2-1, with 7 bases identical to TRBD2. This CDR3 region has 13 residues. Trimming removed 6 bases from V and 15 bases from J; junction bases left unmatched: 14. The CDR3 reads CASSVRLASSRFF. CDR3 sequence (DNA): TGTGCCAGCAGCGTGCGACTAGCATCTAGTCGGTTCTTC.

CDR3 in DNA: TGTGCCAGCAGTCAACAGCCGAGAACTTATGGCTACACCTTC. Translated: CASSQQPRTYGYTF. The V call is TRBV6-5, the J call TRBJ1-2; D uncertain. Trimming pared 5 bases from V and 5 bases from J, leaving 15 bases between. The CDR3 extends over 14 amino acids. CDR1 is MNHEY, CDR2 SVGAGI, per germline.

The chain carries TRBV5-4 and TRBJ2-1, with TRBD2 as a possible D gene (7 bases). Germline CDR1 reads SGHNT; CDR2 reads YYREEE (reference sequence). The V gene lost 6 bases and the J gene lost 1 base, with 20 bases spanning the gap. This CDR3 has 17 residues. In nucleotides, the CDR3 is TGTGCCAGCATTGACTGGGGGGGCCCAAGGTCCTACAATGAGCAGTTCTTC. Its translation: CASIDWGGPRSYNEQFF. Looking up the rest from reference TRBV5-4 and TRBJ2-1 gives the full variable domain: ETGVTQSPTHLIKTRGQQVTLRCSSQSGHNTVSWYQQALGQGPQFIFQYYREEENGRGNFPPRFSGLQFPNYSSELNVNALELDDSALYLCASIDWGGPRSYNEQFFGPGTRLTVL.

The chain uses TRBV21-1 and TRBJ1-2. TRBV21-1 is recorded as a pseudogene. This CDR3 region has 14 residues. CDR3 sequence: CASSARGGTYGYTF. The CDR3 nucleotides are TGTGCCAGCAGCGCCCGGGGAGGTACATATGGCTACACCTTC.

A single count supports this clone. CDR3 protein: CASSRPPGDYEQYF. The DNA for the CDR3 is TGTGCCAGCAGCCGCCCCCCCGGTGACTACGAGCAGTACTTC. This chain links TRBV7-2 with TRBJ2-7; D gene unclear. Germline CDR1 reads SGHTA; CDR2 reads FQGNSA. The CDR3 length is 14 residues. V dropped 5 bases and J dropped 3 bases, with 14 bases sitting between them.

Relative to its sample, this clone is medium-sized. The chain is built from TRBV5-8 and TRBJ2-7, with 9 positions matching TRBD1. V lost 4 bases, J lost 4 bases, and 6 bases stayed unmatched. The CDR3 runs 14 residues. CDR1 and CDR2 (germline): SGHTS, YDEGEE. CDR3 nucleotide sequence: TGTGCCAGCAGCACCGGGACAGGGATTTACGAGCAGTACTTC. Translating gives CASSTGTGIYEQYF.

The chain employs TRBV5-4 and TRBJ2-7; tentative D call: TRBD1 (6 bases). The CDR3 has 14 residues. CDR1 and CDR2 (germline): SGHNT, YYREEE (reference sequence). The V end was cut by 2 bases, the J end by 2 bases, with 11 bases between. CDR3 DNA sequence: TGTGCCAGCAGCTTCGACAGGCCGCCCTACGAGCAGTACTTC. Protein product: CASSFDRPPYEQYF.

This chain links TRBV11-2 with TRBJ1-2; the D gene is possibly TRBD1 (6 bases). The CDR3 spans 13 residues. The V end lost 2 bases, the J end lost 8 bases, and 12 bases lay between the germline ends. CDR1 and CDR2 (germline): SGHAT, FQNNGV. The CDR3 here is CASSLQGRRGYTF. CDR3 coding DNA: TGTGCCAGCAGCTTACAGGGGCGCCGGGGCTACACCTTC. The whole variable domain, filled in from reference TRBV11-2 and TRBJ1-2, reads EAGVAQSPRYKIIEKRQSVAFWCNPISGHATLYWYQQILGQGPKLLIQFQNNGVVDDSQLPKDRFSAERLKGVDSTLKIQPAKLEDSAVYLCASSLQGRRGYTFGSGTRLTVV.

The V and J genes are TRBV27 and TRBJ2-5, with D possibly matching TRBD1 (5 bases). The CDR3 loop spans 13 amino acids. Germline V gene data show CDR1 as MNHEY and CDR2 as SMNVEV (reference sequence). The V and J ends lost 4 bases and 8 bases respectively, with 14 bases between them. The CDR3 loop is CASSYQGRGTQYF. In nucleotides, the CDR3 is TGTGCCAGCAGTTATCAGGGTAGAGGAACCCAGTACTTC.

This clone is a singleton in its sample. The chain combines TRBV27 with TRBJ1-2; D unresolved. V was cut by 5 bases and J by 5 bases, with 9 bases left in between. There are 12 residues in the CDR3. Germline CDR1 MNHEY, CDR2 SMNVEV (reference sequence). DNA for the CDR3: TGTGCCAGCAGTAACTGGACTTATGGCTACACCTTC. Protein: CASSNWTYGYTF.

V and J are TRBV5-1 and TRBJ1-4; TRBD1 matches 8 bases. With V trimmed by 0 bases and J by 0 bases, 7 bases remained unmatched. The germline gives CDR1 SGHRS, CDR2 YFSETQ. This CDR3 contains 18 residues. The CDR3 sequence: CASSLGAGTGATNEKLFF. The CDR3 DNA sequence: TGCGCCAGCAGCTTGGGAGCCGGGACAGGCGCAACTAATGAAAAACTGTTTTTT.